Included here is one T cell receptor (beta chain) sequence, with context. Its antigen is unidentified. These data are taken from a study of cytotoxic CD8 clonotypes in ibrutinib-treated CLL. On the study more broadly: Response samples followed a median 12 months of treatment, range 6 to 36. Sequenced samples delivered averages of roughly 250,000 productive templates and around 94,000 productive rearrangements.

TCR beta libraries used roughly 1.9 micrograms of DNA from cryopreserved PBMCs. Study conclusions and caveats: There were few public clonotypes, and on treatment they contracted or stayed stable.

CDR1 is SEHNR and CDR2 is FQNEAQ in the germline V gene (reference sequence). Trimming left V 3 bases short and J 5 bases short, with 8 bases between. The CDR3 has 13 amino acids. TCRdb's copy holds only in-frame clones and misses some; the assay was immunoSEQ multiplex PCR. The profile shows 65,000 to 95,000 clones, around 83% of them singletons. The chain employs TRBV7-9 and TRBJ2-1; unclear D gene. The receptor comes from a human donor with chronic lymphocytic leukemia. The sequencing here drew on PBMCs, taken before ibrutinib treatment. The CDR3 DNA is TGTGCCAGCAGCTTCCCCATACACAATGAGCAGTTCTTC. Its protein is CASSFPIHNEQFF.